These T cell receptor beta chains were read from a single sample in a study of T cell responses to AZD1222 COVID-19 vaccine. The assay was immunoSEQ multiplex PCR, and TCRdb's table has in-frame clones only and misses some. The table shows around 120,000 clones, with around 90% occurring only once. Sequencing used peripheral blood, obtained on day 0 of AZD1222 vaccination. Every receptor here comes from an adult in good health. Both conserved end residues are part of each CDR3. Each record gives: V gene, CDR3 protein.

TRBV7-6 CASSRFDEQFF
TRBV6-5 CASRPGQARTGELFF
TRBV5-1 CASSLEQGGTEAFF
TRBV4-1 CASSQLGNTIYF
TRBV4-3 CASSQGTWDTEAFF
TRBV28 CASSSLSTGDGYTF
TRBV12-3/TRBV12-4 CASSLDGDEKLFF
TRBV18 CASSPPGQGYGYTF
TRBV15 CATSRRLSGSEKLFF
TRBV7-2 CASSPRIGAGQPQHF
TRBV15 CATSRDRGVTYGYTF
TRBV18 CASSPSTYQETQYF
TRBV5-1 CASSGLGAAAYEQYF
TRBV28 CASSLSGSDTQYF
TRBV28 CASSSQGVQETQYF
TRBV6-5 CASSLLGTNYNEQFF
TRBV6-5 CASSYQPSSGYNEQFF
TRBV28 CASAQGSSGNTIYF
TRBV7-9 CASGGQGHPQETQYF
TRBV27 CATVPLLAGGYNEQFF
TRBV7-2 CASSLASVAGHGYTF
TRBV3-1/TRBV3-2 CASSQENPWGYNSPLHF
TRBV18 CASSRSDSYNYGYTF
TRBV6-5 CASSYDGVPGNTIYF
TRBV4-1 CASSQGQGVNYGYTF
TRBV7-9 CASSPRTSGSNEQYF
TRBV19 CASSATGTGAREAFF
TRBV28 CASQRGGPYGYTF
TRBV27 CASSLDAPRRSYEQYF
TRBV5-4 CASSSHQAGNTEAFF
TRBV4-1 CASSQEVGSNSYGYTF
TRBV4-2 CASSQEVPAGGPGVQETQYF
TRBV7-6 CASKMSRQTGEQYF
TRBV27 CASSLIQGGQPQHF
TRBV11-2 CASSSAAVIGADEQFF
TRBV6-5 CASRQGLNQPQHF
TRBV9 CASSVGGVGNTIYF
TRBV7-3 CASSLTGDGYTF
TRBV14 CASSQDLVGGYTF
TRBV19 CASSTILAGGYNEQFF
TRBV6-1 CASSEAFGYTF
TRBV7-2 CASSSNRRQGSYEQYF
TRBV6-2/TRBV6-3 CASSSPQFETQYF
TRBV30 CAWSIRRAGEQYF
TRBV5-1 CASSLGEGDSNQPQHF
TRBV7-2 CASSPGQAQETQYF
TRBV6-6 CASSSTGRDTEAFF
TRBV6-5 CASGQLNYGYTF
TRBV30 CAWSVGTSFYNEQFF
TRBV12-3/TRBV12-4 CASSPQLYNEQFF
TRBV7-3 CASSLGQGGSPLHF
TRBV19 CASGSPGQGLRQPQHF